These 7 T cell receptor beta chains came from one sample sequenced in a study of human versus mouse CDR3 diversity and MHC coevolution. Sequenced by immunoSEQ multiplex PCR; TCRdb stores in-frame clones only, minus some. The data hold 50,000 to 70,000 clones, with roughly 93% observed a single time. Sequencing was performed on naive CD4+ T cells from blood. Subset: CD45RO-negative CD62L-positive naive CD4 T cells. The origin of the receptors is a person aged 55 to 75 in good health.

The rearrangement links TRBV6-5 to TRBJ2-7, with TRBD2 identical over 8 bases. V lost 4 bases to trimming and J lost 6 bases; unmatched junction nucleotides: 11. Germline V gives CDR1 MNHEY, CDR2 SVGAGI. The CDR3 totals 15 residues. This CDR3 reads CASSFLNSGAGEQYF. Written as DNA, the CDR3 is TGTGCCAGCAGTTTCCTCAATAGCGGGGCCGGCGAGCAGTACTTC.

The chain employs TRBV18 and TRBJ1-5; TRBD1 matches 9 bases. The CDR3 extends over 14 amino acids. In germline, CDR1 is KGHSH, CDR2 LQKENI. The J segment lost 3 bases and the V segment lost 5 bases, leaving 2 bases of the junction unmatched. The CDR3 coding sequence is TGTGCCAGCTCAGGGACAGGGTACAATCAGCCCCAGCATTTT. Protein product: CASSGTGYNQPQHF.

This sequence joins TRBV28 and TRBJ1-1; tentatively, D is TRBD1 (6 bases). The CDR3 runs to 12 residues. CDR1 is MDHEN, CDR2 SYDVKM, per germline. Trimming took off 3 bases at V and 10 bases at J, with 12 bases between the two ends. CDR3 coding DNA: TGTGCCAGCAGTTTGGGGGCGGGGGGAGCTTTCTTT. Amino acid sequence: CASSLGAGGAFF.

The chain recombines TRBV6-5 with TRBJ2-5, with a weak D call TRBD2 (5 bases). The V gene lost 4 bases and the J gene lost 7 bases, with 7 bases spanning the gap. This CDR3 region has 11 residues. CDR1 is MNHEY and CDR2 is SVGAGI in the germline V gene. The CDR3 DNA reads as TGTGCCAGCAGTTCCGCGGGGACCCAGTACTTC. This codes for CASSSAGTQYF.

The chain recombines TRBV5-1 with TRBJ2-1; a possible D gene is TRBD2 (6 bases). CDR3 length: 14 residues. Deletions cut 0 bases from V and 5 bases from J, with 9 bases between. CDR1 is SGHRS, CDR2 YFSETQ, per germline. DNA of the CDR3: TGCGCCAGCAGCTTGGCCGGGAGTAACAATGAGCAGTTCTTC. Translation: CASSLAGSNNEQFF.

V gene TRBV18 combines with J gene TRBJ2-5; 8 bases align to TRBD2. J lost 5 bases, V lost 6 bases, and 8 bases had no gene match. CDR1 is KGHSH, CDR2 LQKENI, per germline. The CDR3 covers 14 residues. The CDR3 protein is CASSFTGGQETQYF. The CDR3 DNA sequence: TGTGCCAGCTCCTTTACGGGAGGGCAGGAGACCCAGTACTTC.

The rearrangement joins TRBV6-5 to TRBJ1-2; D is unresolved. The CDR3 sequence is 15 residues long. Trimming removed 7 bases at V and 7 bases at J, with 22 bases between. Germline loops: CDR1 MNHEY, CDR2 SVGAGI. CDR3 nucleotides: TGTGCCAGCACCCCGCGATGGGCGCGCTTTGGTGGCTACACCTTC. Residues: CASTPRWARFGGYTF.